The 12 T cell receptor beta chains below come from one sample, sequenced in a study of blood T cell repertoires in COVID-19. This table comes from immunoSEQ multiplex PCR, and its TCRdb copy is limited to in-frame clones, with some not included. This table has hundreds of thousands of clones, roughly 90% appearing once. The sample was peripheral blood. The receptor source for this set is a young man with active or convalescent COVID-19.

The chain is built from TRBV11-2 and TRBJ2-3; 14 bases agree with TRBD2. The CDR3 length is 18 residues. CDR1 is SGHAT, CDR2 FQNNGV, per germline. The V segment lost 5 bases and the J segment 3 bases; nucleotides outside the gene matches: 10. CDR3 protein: CASSIWTSGGSSTDTQYF. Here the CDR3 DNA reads TGTGCCAGCAGCATTTGGACTAGCGGGGGGTCTTCAACAGATACGCAGTATTTT.

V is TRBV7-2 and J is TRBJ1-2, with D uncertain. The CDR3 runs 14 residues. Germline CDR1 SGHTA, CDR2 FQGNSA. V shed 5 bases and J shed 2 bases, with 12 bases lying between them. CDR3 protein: CASSPYGVNYGYTF. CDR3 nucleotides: TGTGCCAGCAGCCCCTATGGAGTAAACTATGGCTACACCTTC.

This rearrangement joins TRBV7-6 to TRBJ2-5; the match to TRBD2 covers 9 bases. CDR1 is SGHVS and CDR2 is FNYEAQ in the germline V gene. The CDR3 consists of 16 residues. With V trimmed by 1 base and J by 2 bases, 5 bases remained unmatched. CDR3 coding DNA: TGTGCCAGCAGCTTAGAGGGTAGCGGGGGTCAAGAGACCCAGTACTTC. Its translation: CASSLEGSGGQETQYF.

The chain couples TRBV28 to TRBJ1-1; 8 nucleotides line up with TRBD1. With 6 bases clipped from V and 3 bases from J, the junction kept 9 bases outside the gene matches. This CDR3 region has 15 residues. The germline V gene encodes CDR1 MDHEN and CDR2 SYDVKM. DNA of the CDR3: TGTGCCAGCAGGGGGCAGGGGGCGCGGGACACTGAAGCTTTCTTT. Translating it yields CASRGQGARDTEAFF.

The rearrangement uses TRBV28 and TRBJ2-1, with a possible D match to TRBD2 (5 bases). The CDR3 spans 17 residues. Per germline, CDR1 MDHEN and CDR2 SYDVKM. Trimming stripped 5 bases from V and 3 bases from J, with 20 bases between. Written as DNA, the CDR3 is TGTGCCAGCAGTGGCAGCGGAGGAGCTTTGGGCTACAATGAGCAGTTCTTC. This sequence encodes CASSGSGGALGYNEQFF.

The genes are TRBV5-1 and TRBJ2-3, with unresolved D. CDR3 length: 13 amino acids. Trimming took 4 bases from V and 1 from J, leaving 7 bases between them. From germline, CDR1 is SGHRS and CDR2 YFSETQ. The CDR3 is CASSQEGTDTQYF. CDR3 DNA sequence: TGCGCCAGCAGCCAGGAAGGCACAGATACGCAGTATTTT.

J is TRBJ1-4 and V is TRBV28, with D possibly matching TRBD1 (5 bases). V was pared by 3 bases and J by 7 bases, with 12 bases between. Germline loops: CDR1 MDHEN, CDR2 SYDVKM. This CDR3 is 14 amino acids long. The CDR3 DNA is TGTGCCAGCAGTTTGGTGCTGGGGGGTGAAAAACTGTTTTTT. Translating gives CASSLVLGGEKLFF. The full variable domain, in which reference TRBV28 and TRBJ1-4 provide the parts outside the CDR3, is DVKVTQSSRYLVKRTGEKVFLECVQDMDHENMFWYRQDPGLGLRLIYFSYDVKMKEKGDIPEGYSVSREKKERFSLILESASTNQTSMYLCASSLVLGGEKLFFGSGTQLSVL.

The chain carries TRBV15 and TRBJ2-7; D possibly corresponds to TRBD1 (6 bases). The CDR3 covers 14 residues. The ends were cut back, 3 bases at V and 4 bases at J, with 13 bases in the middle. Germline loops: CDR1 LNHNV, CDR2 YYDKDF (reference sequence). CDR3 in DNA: TGTGCCACCAGCAGGTTTCGGGACAATTACGAGCAGTACTTC. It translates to CATSRFRDNYEQYF. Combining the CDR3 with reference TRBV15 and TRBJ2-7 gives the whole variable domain DAMVIQNPRYQVTQFGKPVTLSCSQTLNHNVMYWYQQKSSQAPKLLFHYYDKDFNNEADTPDNFQSRRPNTSFCFLDIRSPGLGDTAMYLCATSRFRDNYEQYFGPGTRLTVT.

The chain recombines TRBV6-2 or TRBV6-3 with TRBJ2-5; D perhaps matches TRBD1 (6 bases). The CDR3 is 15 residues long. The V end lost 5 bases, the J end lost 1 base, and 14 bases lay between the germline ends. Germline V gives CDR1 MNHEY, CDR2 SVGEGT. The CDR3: CASSQGTLIQETQYF. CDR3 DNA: TGTGCCAGCAGTCAGGGGACACTCATCCAAGAGACCCAGTACTTC.

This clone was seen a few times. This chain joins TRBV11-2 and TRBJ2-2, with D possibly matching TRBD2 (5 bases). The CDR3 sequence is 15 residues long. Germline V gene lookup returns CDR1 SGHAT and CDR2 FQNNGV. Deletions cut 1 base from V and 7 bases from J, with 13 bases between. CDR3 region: CASSLVASYNGELFF. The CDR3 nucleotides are TGTGCCAGCAGCTTAGTCGCTAGCTATAACGGGGAGCTGTTTTTT.

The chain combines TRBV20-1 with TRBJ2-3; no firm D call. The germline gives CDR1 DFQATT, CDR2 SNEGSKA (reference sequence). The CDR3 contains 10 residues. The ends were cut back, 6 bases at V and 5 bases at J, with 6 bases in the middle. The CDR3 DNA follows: TGCAGTGCAAACATAGATACGCAGTATTTT. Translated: CSANIDTQYF.

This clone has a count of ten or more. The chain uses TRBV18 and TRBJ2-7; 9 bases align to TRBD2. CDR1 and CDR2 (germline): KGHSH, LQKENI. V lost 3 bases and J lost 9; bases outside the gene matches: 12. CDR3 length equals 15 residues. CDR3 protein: CASSPSGLARGVQYF. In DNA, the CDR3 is TGTGCCAGCTCACCGTCGGGACTAGCAAGGGGAGTGCAGTACTTC.